This T cell receptor beta chain came from a study of T-cell reconstitution after alpha-beta-depleted transplantation in children (dated by TCRdb to 2015 to 2016). For context, the study as a whole: Using TCR repertoire profiling, the study quantitatively followed how T-cell immune reconstitution unfolded in children after TCRalphabeta/CD19-depleted allogeneic hematopoietic cell transplantation.

The germline V end is reduced by 5 bases and the J end by 12 bases; junction bases left unmatched: 16. The germline V gene yields SQVTM for CDR1 and ANQGSEA for CDR2. Counted from cysteine to phenylalanine, this CDR3 has 14 amino acids. The retained sequence is limited to the CDR3, 42 bases, with the frame set at the first base. This clonotype has a count of ten or more. Its specific antigen is unknown. Base quality data are lacking; no much larger clone is found one base away. Findings and caveats that apply to the study as a whole: In some patients, the high TCRbeta diversity seen at day 60 was put down to recipient T cells and intrathymic progenitors that had survived conditioning. About two months after transplant, the apparently early recovery of alphabetaT-cell counts reportedly depended on just several hundred clones that had expanded rapidly and came from non-depleted graft cells. Over the following months the frequencies of hyperexpanded clones went down, and after one year T-cell counts and TCRbeta diversity were mostly credited to newly produced T cells.

Library method: PCR. TCRdb shows the sequencer as Illumina HiSeq 2500. TCR libraries were prepared with molecular barcoding, using unique molecular identifiers to normalize TCRbeta repertoire quantification. Clones were called with MiXCR by TCRdb after fastp trimmed the public reads at Q25, and only in-frame beta chains were retained. Records with the same CDR3 protein are collapsed into one entry carrying the most frequent genes and DNA. Counted in this sample were approximately 290,000 distinct CDR3 sequences; around a tenth of them appeared once. The ten largest clones add up to about a quarter of the sample. The treatment or condition label for this specimen denotes: allogeneic hematopoietic cell transplantation with graft depleted of TCRalphabeta T cells and CD19 B cells. Transplant recipients were children who received TCRalphabeta/CD19-depleted allogeneic hematopoietic cell grafts.

Material: peripheral blood, obtained 180 days after TCRalphabeta/CD19-depleted stem cell transplant. Recombination linked TRBV29-1 to TRBJ2-1, with 7 bases in between that match TRBD1. The clonotype comes from a male patient aged 2-15 years who had a stem cell transplant for chronic granulomatous disease, so the T cells may come from the graft donor. For the CDR3, the sequence is CSVLGQGVGRGQFF. The nucleotide sequence reads as follows: TGCAGCGTTCTTGGGCAGGGGGTTGGTAGAGGGCAGTTCTTC.